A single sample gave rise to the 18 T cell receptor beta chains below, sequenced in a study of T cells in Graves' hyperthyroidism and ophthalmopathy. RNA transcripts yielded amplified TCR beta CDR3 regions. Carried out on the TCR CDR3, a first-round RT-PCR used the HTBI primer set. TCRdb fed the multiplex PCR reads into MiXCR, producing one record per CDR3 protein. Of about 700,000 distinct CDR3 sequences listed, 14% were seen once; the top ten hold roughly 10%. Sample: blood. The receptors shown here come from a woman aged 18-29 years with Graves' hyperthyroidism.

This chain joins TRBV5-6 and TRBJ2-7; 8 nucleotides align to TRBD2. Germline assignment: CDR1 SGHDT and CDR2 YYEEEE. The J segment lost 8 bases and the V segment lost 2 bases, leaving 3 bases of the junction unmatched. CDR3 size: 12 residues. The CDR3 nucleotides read TGTGCCAGCAGCTTTAGCGGGATGAAGCAGTACTTC. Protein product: CASSFSGMKQYF.

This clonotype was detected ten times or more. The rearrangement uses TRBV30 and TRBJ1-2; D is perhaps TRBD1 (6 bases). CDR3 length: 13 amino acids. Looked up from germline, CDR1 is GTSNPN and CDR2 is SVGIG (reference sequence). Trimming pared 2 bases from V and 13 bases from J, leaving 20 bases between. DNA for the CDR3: TGTGCCTGGAGTCGACTCCGGACAGAAAGATGCACCTTC. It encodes CAWSRLRTERCTF.

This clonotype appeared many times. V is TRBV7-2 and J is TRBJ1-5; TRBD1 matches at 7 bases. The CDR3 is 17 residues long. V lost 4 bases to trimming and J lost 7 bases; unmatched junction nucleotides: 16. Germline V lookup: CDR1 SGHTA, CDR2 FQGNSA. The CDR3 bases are TGTGCCAGCAGCTCGACAGGGACCATGGGTTCCGGGCAGCCCCAGCATTTT. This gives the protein CASSSTGTMGSGQPQHF.

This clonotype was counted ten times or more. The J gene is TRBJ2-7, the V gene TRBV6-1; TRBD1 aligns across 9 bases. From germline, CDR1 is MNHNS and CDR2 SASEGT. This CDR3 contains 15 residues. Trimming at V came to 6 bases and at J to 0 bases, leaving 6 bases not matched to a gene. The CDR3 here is CASSSRDRVSYEQYF. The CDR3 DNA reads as TGTGCCAGCAGCTCCCGGGACAGGGTCTCCTACGAGCAGTACTTC.

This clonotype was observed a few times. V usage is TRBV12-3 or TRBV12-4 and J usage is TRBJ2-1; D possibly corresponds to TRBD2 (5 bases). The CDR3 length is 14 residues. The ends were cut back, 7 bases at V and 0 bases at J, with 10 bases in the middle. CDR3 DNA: TGTGCCAGCACTAGCCGGAGCTCCTACAATGAGCAGTTCTTC. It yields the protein CASTSRSSYNEQFF.

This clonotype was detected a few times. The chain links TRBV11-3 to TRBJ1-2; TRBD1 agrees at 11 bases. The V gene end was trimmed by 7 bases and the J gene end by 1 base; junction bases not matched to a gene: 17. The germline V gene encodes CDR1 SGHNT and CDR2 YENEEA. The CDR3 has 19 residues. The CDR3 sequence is CASIMAPGTGGKDNYGYTF. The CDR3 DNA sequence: TGTGCCAGCATAATGGCCCCCGGGACAGGGGGGAAGGATAACTATGGCTACACCTTC.

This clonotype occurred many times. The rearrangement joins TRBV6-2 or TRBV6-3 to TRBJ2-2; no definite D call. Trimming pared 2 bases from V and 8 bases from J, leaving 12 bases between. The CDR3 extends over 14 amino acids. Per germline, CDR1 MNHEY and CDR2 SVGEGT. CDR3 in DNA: TGTGCCAGCAGTTACCCCATAGGACGGGGGGAGCTGTTTTTT. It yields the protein CASSYPIGRGELFF.

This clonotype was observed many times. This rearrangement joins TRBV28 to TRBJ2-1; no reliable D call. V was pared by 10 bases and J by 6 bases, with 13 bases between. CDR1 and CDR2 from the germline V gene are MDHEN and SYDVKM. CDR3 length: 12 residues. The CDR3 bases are TGTGCCACCCAGGAATTACGCAATGAGCAGTTCTTC. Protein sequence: CATQELRNEQFF.

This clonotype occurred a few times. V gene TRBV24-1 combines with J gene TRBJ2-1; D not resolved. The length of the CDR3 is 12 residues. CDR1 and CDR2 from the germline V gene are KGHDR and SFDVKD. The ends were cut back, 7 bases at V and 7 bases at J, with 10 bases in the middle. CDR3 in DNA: TGTGCCACCAGCCTATCAGATAATGAGCAGTTCTTC. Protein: CATSLSDNEQFF.

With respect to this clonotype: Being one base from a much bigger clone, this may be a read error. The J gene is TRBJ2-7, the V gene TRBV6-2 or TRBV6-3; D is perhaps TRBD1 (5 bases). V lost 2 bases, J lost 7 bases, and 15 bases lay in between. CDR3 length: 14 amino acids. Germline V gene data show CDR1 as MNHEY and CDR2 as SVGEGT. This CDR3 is CASSYGAPDGEQYF. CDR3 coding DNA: TGTGCCAGCAGTTACGGGGCCCCGGACGGTGAGCAGTACTTC.

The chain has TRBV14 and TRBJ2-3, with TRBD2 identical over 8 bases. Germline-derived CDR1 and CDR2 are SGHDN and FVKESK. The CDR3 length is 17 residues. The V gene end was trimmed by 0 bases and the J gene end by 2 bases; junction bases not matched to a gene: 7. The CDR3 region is CASSQDVPSGYTDTQYF. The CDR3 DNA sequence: TGTGCCAGCAGCCAAGATGTGCCTAGCGGGTACACAGATACGCAGTATTTT.

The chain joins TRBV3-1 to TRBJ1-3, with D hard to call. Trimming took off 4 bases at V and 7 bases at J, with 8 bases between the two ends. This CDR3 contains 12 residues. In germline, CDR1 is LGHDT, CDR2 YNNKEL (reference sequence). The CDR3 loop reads CASSLSWNTIYF. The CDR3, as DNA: TGTGCCAGCAGCCTTTCGTGGAACACCATATATTTT.

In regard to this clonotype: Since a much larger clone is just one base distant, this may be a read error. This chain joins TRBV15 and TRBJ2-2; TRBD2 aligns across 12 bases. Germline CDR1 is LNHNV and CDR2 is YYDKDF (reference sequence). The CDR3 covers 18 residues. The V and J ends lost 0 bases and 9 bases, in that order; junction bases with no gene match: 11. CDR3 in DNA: TGTGCCACCAGCAGAGACTTCGGACTAGCGGGACATGGCAGGGAGCTGTTTTTT. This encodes CATSRDFGLAGHGRELFF.

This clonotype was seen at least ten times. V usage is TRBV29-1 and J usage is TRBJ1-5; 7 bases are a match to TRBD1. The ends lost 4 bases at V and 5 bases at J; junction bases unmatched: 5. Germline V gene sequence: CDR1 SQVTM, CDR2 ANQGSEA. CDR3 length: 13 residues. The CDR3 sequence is CSVGDSLYQPQHF. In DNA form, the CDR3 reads TGCAGCGTTGGGGACAGTTTATATCAGCCCCAGCATTTT.

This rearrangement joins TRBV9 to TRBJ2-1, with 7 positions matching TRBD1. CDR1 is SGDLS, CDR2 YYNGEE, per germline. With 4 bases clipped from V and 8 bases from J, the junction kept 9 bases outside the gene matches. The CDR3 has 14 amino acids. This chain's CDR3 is CASSLDRSQDEQFF. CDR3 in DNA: TGTGCCAGCAGCCTGGACAGGAGCCAGGATGAGCAGTTCTTC. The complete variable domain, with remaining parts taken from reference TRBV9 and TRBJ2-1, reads DSGVTQTPKHLITATGQRVTLRCSPRSGDLSVYWYQQSLDQGLQFLIQYYNGEERAKGNILERFSAQQFPDLHSELNLSSLELGDSALYFCASSLDRSQDEQFFGPGTRLTVL.

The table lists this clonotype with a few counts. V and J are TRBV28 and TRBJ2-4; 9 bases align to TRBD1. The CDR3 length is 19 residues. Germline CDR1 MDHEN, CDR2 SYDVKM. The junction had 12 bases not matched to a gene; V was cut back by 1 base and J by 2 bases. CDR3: CASSLLVPGQGETKNIQYF. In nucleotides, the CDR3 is TGTGCCAGCAGTTTATTGGTCCCGGGACAGGGAGAAACCAAAAACATTCAGTACTTC.

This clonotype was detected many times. CDR3 amino acids: CASSFPLGGSPYNEQFF. The CDR3 region has the DNA TGCGCCAGCAGCTTCCCGCTCGGCGGGAGTCCCTACAATGAGCAGTTCTTC. The chain has TRBV5-1 and TRBJ2-1, with 7 positions matching TRBD2. In germline, CDR1 is SGHRS, CDR2 YFSETQ. This CDR3 has 17 amino acids. V was clipped by 2 bases and J by 2 bases; unmatched bases: 10.

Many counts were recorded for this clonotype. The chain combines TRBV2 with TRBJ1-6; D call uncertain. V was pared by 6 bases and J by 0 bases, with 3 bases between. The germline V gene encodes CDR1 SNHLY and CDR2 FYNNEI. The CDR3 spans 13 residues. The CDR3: CASRFSYNSPLHF. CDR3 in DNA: TGTGCCAGCAGATTCTCCTATAATTCACCCCTCCACTTT.